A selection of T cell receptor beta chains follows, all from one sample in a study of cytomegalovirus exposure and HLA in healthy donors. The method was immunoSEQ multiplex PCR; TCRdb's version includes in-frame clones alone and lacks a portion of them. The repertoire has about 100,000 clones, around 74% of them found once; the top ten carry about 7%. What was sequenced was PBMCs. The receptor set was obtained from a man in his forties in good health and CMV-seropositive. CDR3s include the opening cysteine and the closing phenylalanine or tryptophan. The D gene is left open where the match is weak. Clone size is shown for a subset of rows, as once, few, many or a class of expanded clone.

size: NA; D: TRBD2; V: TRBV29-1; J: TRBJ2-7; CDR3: CSVAGLAGSYEQYF; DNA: TGCAGCGTTGCGGGACTAGCAGGCTCCTACGAGCAGTACTTC
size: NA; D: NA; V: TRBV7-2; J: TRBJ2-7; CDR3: CASSPEISYEQYF; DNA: TGTGCCAGCAGCCCCGAGATCTCCTACGAGCAGTACTTC
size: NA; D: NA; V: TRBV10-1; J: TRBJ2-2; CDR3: CASQGWNTGELFF; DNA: TGCGCCAGCCAGGGGTGGAACACCGGGGAGCTGTTTTTT
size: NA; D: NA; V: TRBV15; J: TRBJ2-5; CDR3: CATSRDHGQETQYF; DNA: TGTGCCACCAGCAGAGATCACGGTCAAGAGACCCAGTACTTC
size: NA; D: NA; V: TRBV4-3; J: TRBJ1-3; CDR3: CASSQDQRTRMSGNTIYF; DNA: TGCGCCAGCAGCCAAGATCAGAGGACTAGGATGTCAGGAAACACCATATATTTT
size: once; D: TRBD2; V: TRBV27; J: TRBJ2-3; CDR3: CASSLSETSGRGDTQYF; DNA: TGTGCCAGCAGTTTATCCGAAACTAGCGGGAGGGGAGATACGCAGTATTTT
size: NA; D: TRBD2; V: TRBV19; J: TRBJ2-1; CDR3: CASSMSGNYYNEQFF; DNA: TGTGCCAGTAGCATGAGCGGGAACTACTACAATGAGCAGTTCTTC
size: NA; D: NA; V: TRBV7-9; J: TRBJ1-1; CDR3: CASSSLTEAFF; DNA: TGTGCCAGCAGCTCCTTGACTGAAGCTTTCTTT
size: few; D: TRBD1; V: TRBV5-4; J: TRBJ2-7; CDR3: CASSRTGSSYEQYF; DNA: TGTGCCAGCAGCAGGACAGGGAGCTCCTACGAGCAGTACTTC
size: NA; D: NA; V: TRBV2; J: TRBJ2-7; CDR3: CASTPKPGYEQYF; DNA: TGTGCCAGCACTCCCAAGCCCGGTTACGAGCAGTACTTC
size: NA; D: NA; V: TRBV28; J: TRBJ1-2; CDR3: CASSFERQVSGYTF; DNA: TGTGCCAGCAGTTTCGAACGGCAGGTCAGTGGCTACACCTTC
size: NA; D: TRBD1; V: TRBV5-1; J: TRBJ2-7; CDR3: CASSQRQGMSAQYF; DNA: TGCGCCAGCAGCCAACGACAGGGAATGAGTGCGCAGTACTTC
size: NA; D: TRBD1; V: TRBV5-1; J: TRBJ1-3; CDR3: CASSSQMTGTGQGNTIYF; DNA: TGCGCCAGCAGCTCCCAAATGACCGGGACAGGGCAAGGAAACACCATATATTTT
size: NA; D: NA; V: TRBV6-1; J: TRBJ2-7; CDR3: CASSAQQASYEQYF; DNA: TGTGCCAGCAGCGCCCAACAGGCCTCCTACGAGCAGTACTTC
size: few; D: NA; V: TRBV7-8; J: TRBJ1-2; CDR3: CASSITGSVGYTF; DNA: TGTGCCAGCAGCATCACAGGGTCGGTAGGCTACACCTTC
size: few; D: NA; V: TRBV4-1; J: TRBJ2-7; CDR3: CASSQGRTGDYEQYF; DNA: TGCGCCAGCAGCCAAGGCCGTACAGGAGACTACGAGCAGTACTTC
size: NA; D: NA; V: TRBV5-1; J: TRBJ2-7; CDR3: CASSLGDSWTSYEQYF; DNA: TGCGCCAGCAGCTTGGGGGACTCCTGGACCTCCTACGAGCAGTACTTC
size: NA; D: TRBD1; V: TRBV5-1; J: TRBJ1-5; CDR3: CASSPGGGQPQHF; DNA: TGCGCCAGCAGCCCAGGGGGCGGACAGCCCCAGCATTTT
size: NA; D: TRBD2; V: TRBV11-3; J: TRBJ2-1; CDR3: CASSWSGRGGNEQFF; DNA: TGTGCCAGCAGCTGGAGCGGGAGAGGGGGCAATGAGCAGTTCTTC
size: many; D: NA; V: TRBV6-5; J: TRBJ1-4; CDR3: CASSYSRGPANEKLFF; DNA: TGTGCCAGCAGTTACTCGAGAGGCCCGGCTAATGAAAAACTGTTTTTT
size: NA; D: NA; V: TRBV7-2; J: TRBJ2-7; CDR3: CASSPRAGHEQYF; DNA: TGTGCCAGCAGCCCGAGGGCGGGGCACGAGCAGTACTTC
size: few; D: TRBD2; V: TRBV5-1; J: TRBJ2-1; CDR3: CASSKTAGVDEQFF; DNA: TGCGCCAGCAGCAAAACAGCGGGGGTGGATGAGCAGTTCTTC
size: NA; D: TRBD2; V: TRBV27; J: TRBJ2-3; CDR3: CASSPIAGGPDTQYF; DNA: TGTGCCAGCAGTCCGATAGCGGGGGGGCCGGATACGCAGTATTTT
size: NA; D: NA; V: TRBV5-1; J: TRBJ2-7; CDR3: CASSLGVTLQGSEQYF; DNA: TGCGCCAGCAGCTTGGGAGTCACTTTACAGGGTAGCGAGCAGTACTTC
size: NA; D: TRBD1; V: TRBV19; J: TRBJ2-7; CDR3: CASREQGAYEQYF; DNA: TGTGCCAGTAGGGAACAGGGGGCTTACGAGCAGTACTTC
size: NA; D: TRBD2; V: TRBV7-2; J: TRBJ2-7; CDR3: CASSFRREGHEQYF; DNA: TGTGCCAGCAGCTTCCGCAGGGAGGGTCACGAGCAGTACTTC
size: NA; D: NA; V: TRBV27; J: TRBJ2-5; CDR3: CASSVSLAGAETQYF; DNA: TGTGCCAGCAGTGTATCATTAGCCGGAGCGGAGACCCAGTACTTC
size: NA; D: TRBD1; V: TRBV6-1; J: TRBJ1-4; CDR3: CASSEALQGGHEKLFF; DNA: TGTGCCAGCAGTGAAGCGCTTCAGGGGGGACATGAAAAACTGTTTTTT
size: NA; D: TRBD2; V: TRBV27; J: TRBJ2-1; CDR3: CASRHSLAGNLRNEQFF; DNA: TGTGCCAGCAGACATTCGCTAGCGGGGAACCTACGGAATGAGCAGTTCTTC
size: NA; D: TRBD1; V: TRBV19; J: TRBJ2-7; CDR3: CASSITRDSYEQYF; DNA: TGTGCCAGTAGTATAACAAGGGACAGCTACGAGCAGTACTTC
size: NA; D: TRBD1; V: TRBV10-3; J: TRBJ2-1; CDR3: CAISERGTGSFDEQFF; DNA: TGTGCCATCAGTGAACGGGGGACAGGGTCGTTCGATGAGCAGTTCTTC
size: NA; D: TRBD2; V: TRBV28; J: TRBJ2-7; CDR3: CASSPVAGSYEQYF; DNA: TGTGCCAGCAGTCCAGTAGCGGGCTCCTACGAGCAGTACTTC
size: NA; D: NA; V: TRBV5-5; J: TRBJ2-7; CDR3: CASSLIAHSYEQYF; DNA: TGTGCCAGCAGCTTAATAGCGCATTCCTACGAGCAGTACTTC
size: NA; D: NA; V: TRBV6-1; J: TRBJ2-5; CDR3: CASTNKAGLETQYF; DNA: TGTGCCAGCACCAATAAGGCAGGGTTAGAGACCCAGTACTTC
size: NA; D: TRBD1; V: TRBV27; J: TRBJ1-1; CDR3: CASSLYRGNTEAFF; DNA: TGTGCCAGCAGTTTATACAGGGGGAACACTGAAGCTTTCTTT
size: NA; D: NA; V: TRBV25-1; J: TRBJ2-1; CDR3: CASKITEAGDEQFF; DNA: TGTGCCAGCAAGATAACGGAGGCAGGCGATGAGCAGTTCTTC
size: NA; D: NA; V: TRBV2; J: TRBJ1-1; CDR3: CASRLRQARAAEAFF; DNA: TGTGCCAGCAGGCTACGACAGGCGAGGGCCGCTGAAGCTTTCTTT
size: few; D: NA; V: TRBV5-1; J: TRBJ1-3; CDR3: CASSSGPDPSGNTIYF; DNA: TGCGCCAGCAGCAGCGGGCCGGACCCCTCTGGAAACACCATATATTTT
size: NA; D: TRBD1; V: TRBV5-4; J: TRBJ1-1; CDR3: CASSPTGDGTEAFF; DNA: TGTGCCAGCAGCCCGACAGGGGATGGCACTGAAGCTTTCTTT
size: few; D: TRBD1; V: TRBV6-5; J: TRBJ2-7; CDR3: CASSGDRGGVEQYF; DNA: TGTGCCAGCAGTGGGGACAGGGGTGGTGTCGAGCAGTACTTC
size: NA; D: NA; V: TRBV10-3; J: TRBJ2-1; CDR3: CAISEKHDITNEQFF; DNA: TGTGCCATCAGTGAGAAGCACGATATCACTAATGAGCAGTTCTTC